These T cell receptor beta chains were read from a single sample in a study of T cell repertoires in cytomegalovirus infection. TCRdb analysed the reads with MiXCR anew, one entry per CDR3 protein. The sample has about 150,000 distinct CDR3 sequences; 23% are singletons. Sequencing was carried out using PBMCs. The receptors here all came from a human donor in good health (CMV status not recorded). Some clones in this sample may be carry-over from other donors' samples. The CDR3 runs from the conserved cysteine through the conserved F or W. Each record gives: D gene, J gene, V gene, clone size, CDR3 DNA, CDR3 protein. D genes are given only for firm matches. Expanded clones get a size class; other rows say once, few or many, or leave the size out.

TRBD1	TRBJ1-5	TRBV5-6	-	TGTGCCAGCAGCTACCGACAGGGGATGGGCAATCAGCCCCAGCATTTT	CASSYRQGMGNQPQHF
-	TRBJ2-2	TRBV2	-	TGTGCCAGCAGTGAAGCGTTAAAACAGACCGGGGAGCTGTTTTTT	CASSEALKQTGELFF
-	TRBJ2-7	TRBV6-1	-	TGTGTCAGCAGACGGGACCCCGAGGCCTACGAGCAGTACTTC	CVSRRDPEAYEQYF
TRBD1	TRBJ2-4	TRBV7-2	many	TGTGCCAGCAGCCCGGGACAGGGGGCATTCATTCAGTACTTC	CASSPGQGAFIQYF
-	TRBJ1-1	TRBV11-3	-	TGTGCCAGCAGCTTAGGCTGGATGGACACTGAAGCTTTCTTT	CASSLGWMDTEAFF
-	TRBJ2-1	TRBV13	few	TGTGCCAGCAGCTTATCAGCGGCCTCCTACAATGAGCAGTTCTTC	CASSLSAASYNEQFF
-	TRBJ1-2	TRBV18	few	TGTGCCAGCTCACCAGGACCAGTTTGGGAGGGCTACACCTTC	CASSPGPVWEGYTF
-	TRBJ1-5	TRBV19	few	TGTGCCAGTAGTCGTCGGCTGAGTCATAGCAATCAGCCCCAGCATTTT	CASSRRLSHSNQPQHF
TRBD1	TRBJ1-1	TRBV20-1	few	TGCAGTGCTAGAAAGGGACAGGTCGCGAACACTGAAGCTTTCTTT	CSARKGQVANTEAFF
-	TRBJ1-2	TRBV7-8	few	TGTGCCAGCAGCCAAACTACAGGGACTGGCTACACCTTC	CASSQTTGTGYTF
TRBD2	TRBJ2-7	TRBV15	-	TGTGCCACCAGCAGAGACCGGGGGGGAGTCTACGAGCAGTACTTC	CATSRDRGGVYEQYF
-	TRBJ2-3	TRBV29-1	-	TGCAGCGTACAGCCAGGGGGACTATCAGATACGCAGTATTTT	CSVQPGGLSDTQYF
TRBD2	TRBJ2-1	TRBV6-5	-	TGTGCCAGCAGACAGGAGCGGGGGGTGGATGAGCAGTTCTTC	CASRQERGVDEQFF
-	TRBJ2-1	TRBV29-1	-	TGCAGCGTTGTTCCCGGGCCTACCACCGGGGATGAGCAGTTCTTC	CSVVPGPTTGDEQFF
-	TRBJ1-3	TRBV11-2	few	TGTGCCAGCACCCAAACAAGAAGCTCTGGAAACACCATATATTTT	CASTQTRSSGNTIYF
-	TRBJ1-1	TRBV11-2	many	TGTGCCAGCAGCCCCCGGACGGCTATGAACACTGAAGCTTTCTTT	CASSPRTAMNTEAFF
-	TRBJ2-5	TRBV7-2	medium-sized	TGTGCCAGCAGCTTATGGAGAGGGGAGACCCAGTACTTC	CASSLWRGETQYF
TRBD1	TRBJ1-1	TRBV27	few	TGTGCCAGCAGTCCCGGTGTAAGGACAGGGAATGCTGAAGCTTTCTTT	CASSPGVRTGNAEAFF
-	TRBJ2-1	TRBV20-1	few	TGCAGTGCTAGAGATCTGACAGGCTACAATGAGCAGTTCTTC	CSARDLTGYNEQFF
-	TRBJ2-2	TRBV19	-	TGTGCCAGTAAGGCATCCTCGAACACCGGGGAGCTGTTTTTT	CASKASSNTGELFF
-	TRBJ2-1	TRBV2	few	TGTGCCAGCAGTGTGGGCAGGAATGAGCAGTTCTTC	CASSVGRNEQFF
TRBD2	TRBJ2-7	TRBV20-1	-	TGCAGTGCTCAGAAAATAGCGGGGGGACTTTACGAGCAGTACTTC	CSAQKIAGGLYEQYF
TRBD1	TRBJ2-7	TRBV6-2/TRBV6-3	-	TGTGCCAGCATTCGACCGGGACAGGGAACCTACGAGCAGTACTTC	CASIRPGQGTYEQYF
TRBD2	TRBJ2-3	TRBV27	-	TGTGCCAGCACTTGGCTGTCAGCGGGAGGTGCAGATACGCAGTATTTT	CASTWLSAGGADTQYF
TRBD2	TRBJ2-1	TRBV7-3	-	TGTGCCAGCAGCTTCGGAGAGCGGGGGGCGGGTGAGCAGTTCTTC	CASSFGERGAGEQFF
-	TRBJ1-1	TRBV23-1	-	TGCGCCAGCAGTCAATCGGGAGACAGCCTGAACACTGAAGCTTCCTTT	CASSQSGDSLNTEASF
-	TRBJ1-4	TRBV5-1	-	TGCGCCAGCAGCCCCGGGACAAAGACAACTAATGAAAAACTGTTTTTT	CASSPGTKTTNEKLFF
-	TRBJ1-1	TRBV5-4	few	TGTGCCAGCACCGAAGGACTGTTGAACACTGAAGCTTTCTTT	CASTEGLLNTEAFF
-	TRBJ2-1	TRBV15	-	TGTGCCACCAGTCCTGGTAGCTCCTACAATGAGCAGTTCTTC	CATSPGSSYNEQFF
TRBD2	TRBJ2-7	TRBV28	-	TGTGCCAGCAGTATTAGCGGGCAGATCTACGAGCAGTACTTC	CASSISGQIYEQYF
-	TRBJ2-1	TRBV29-1	-	TGCAGCGTAGATTCCCGCCCCACCTCGCTTAATGAGCAGTTCTTC	CSVDSRPTSLNEQFF
TRBD2	TRBJ2-2	TRBV7-3	few	TGTGCCAGCAGCTCCGGGACTAGCGGGAGCCCCGGGGAGCTGTTTTTT	CASSSGTSGSPGELFF
TRBD2	TRBJ2-1	TRBV7-8	many	TGTGCCAGCAGCTCGGACCTCGGGGGGTACAATGAGCAGTTCTTC	CASSSDLGGYNEQFF
-	TRBJ2-1	TRBV5-6	-	TGTGCCAGCAGCCCCCCGAGCTCCTACAATGAGCAGTTCTTC	CASSPPSSYNEQFF
-	TRBJ2-1	TRBV6-1	many	TGTGCCAGCAGTGAATCGGGATATCCATTCCTCTCCTACAATGAGCAGTTCTTC	CASSESGYPFLSYNEQFF
TRBD2	TRBJ2-1	TRBV11-2	few	TGTGCCAGCAGCTTAGTTTGGGGGAACCTGGCTAGCGGGAGTAAATACAATGAGCAGTTCTTC	CASSLVWGNLASGSKYNEQFF